Listed below are T cell receptor beta chains from one sample, sequenced in a study of cytotoxic CD8 clonotypes in ibrutinib-treated CLL. Here immunoSEQ multiplex PCR was the method, and the copy in TCRdb shows in-frame clones only, minus some. The table lists under 200,000 clones, 81% of them singletons. Sequencing used PBMCs, obtained after 12 months of ibrutinib treatment. Source of these receptors: a human donor with chronic lymphocytic leukemia. CDR3s include the opening cysteine and the closing phenylalanine or tryptophan. The D gene is left open where the match is weak. Only some rows state a clone size, as once, few, many or a class for expanded clones.

TRBD2,TRBJ2-7,16,.,TRBV7-2,CASSLWPSGRGYEQYF,TGTGCCAGCAGCTTATGGCCTAGCGGGAGGGGCTACGAGCAGTACTTC
.,TRBJ2-6,16,.,TRBV19,CASTVQGISGANVLTF,TGTGCCAGTACGGTACAGGGAATTTCTGGGGCCAACGTCCTGACTTTC
TRBD1,TRBJ2-5,14,.,TRBV6-5,CASSRRTGGETQYF,TGTGCCAGCAGTCGTCGGACAGGGGGAGAGACCCAGTACTTC
.,TRBJ1-5,14,.,TRBV5-6,CASSLGTAHQPQHF,TGTGCCAGCAGCTTAGGGACGGCTCATCAGCCCCAGCATTTT
TRBD1,TRBJ1-5,15,.,TRBV19,CASNARDRGYQPQHF,TGTGCCAGTAATGCCCGGGACAGAGGATATCAGCCCCAGCATTTT
TRBD2,TRBJ2-3,17,.,TRBV4-1,CASSQDRSVGGGYTQYF,TGCGCCAGCAGCCAAGATAGATCGGTAGGCGGGGGGTATACGCAGTATTTT
.,TRBJ2-7,14,.,TRBV5-1,CASSLSALGYEQYF,TGCGCCAGCAGCTTGTCGGCTCTTGGGTACGAGCAGTACTTC
TRBD2,TRBJ2-2,16,.,TRBV4-3,CASSRSGGSNTGELFF,TGCGCCAGCAGCCGTAGCGGGGGTTCGAACACCGGGGAGCTGTTTTTT
TRBD1,TRBJ2-6,18,.,TRBV5-1,CASSGPDRAYSGANVLTF,TGCGCCAGCAGCGGTCCAGACAGGGCTTACTCTGGGGCCAACGTCCTGACTTTC
.,TRBJ2-7,13,.,TRBV28,CASSLGGPDEQYF,TGTGCCAGCAGTTTGGGGGGCCCCGACGAGCAGTACTTC
.,TRBJ1-5,15,.,TRBV9,CASSVSGGGNQPQHF,TGTGCCAGCAGCGTTTCGGGGGGTGGCAATCAGCCCCAGCATTTT
TRBD1,TRBJ1-4,14,.,TRBV6-1,CASSRDRGREKLFF,TGTGCCAGCAGCCGGGACAGGGGGCGGGAAAAACTGTTTTTT
TRBD1,TRBJ1-5,15,.,TRBV7-6,CASSFGTGRNQPQHF,TGTGCCAGCAGCTTTGGGACAGGGAGAAATCAGCCCCAGCATTTT
.,TRBJ1-6,14,.,TRBV9,CASSVALESSPLHF,TGTGCCAGCAGCGTAGCTCTAGAAAGTTCACCCCTCCACTTT
.,TRBJ2-3,15,.,TRBV27,CASSEWSPGSDTQYF,TGTGCCAGCAGCGAATGGAGCCCAGGGTCAGATACGCAGTATTTT
.,TRBJ1-2,14,once,TRBV7-8,CASSLGTGTAGYTF,TGTGCCAGCAGCTTAGGTACAGGGACCGCCGGCTACACCTTC
.,TRBJ1-4,15,.,TRBV14,CASSQRDTTNEKLFF,TGTGCCAGCAGCCAAAGGGATACAACTAATGAAAAACTGTTTTTT
TRBD1,TRBJ1-2,17,once,TRBV4-3,CASSQGGGGGRSYGYTF,TGCGCCAGCAGCCAAGGAGGTGGAGGGGGCAGGAGCTATGGCTACACCTTC
TRBD1,TRBJ2-5,14,.,TRBV19,CASSDRGGKETQYF,TGTGCCAGTAGCGACAGGGGCGGCAAGGAGACCCAGTACTTC
TRBD2,TRBJ2-1,20,.,TRBV7-6,CASSYTQASGRAPTYNEQFF,TGTGCCAGCAGCTACACACAGGCTAGCGGGAGGGCCCCGACCTACAATGAGCAGTTCTTC
.,TRBJ2-7,14,once,TRBV5-6,CASSLGVGPYEQYF,TGTGCCAGCAGCTTAGGTGTGGGCCCCTACGAGCAGTACTTC